This TCR beta chain was identified during a study of blood T cells in healthy people across ages. A second roughly 7 to 12 cycle PCR used barcoded and J-beta primers. TCRdb independently ran MiXCR on the 5' RACE reads; one entry per CDR3 protein. The data hold about 800,000 distinct CDR3 sequences, with around 50% observed a single time. V gave up 2 bases and J gave up 15 bases, with 14 bases separating them. Looked up from germline, CDR1 is DFQATT and CDR2 is SNEGSKA (reference sequence). This CDR3 spans 11 amino acids. Sequenced material: blood. The chain links TRBV20-1 to TRBJ2-4; D not certain. The TCR was taken from an elderly man in good health. CDR3 region: CSARLYGYPYF. The CDR3 DNA is TGCAGTGCTAGATTATACGGATATCCGTACTTC.